This T cell receptor (beta chain) emerged from a study of blood T cell repertoires in COVID-19. Study overall: The origin of the acute and convalescent COVID-19 samples was the United States, Italy and Spain. The cDNA or gDNA used as material had been derived from T cells, B-cell-depleted T cells, or PBMCs.

In the authors' workflow: Scientists estimated how many nucleated cells there were by amplifying reference gene primers. TCRdb keeps only in-frame clones here, not all; method: immunoSEQ multiplex PCR. V, J and clone size are taken as reported in that table, and D and trimming were inferred from the DNA itself. The sample gives around 32,000 clones, approximately 83% of which show up once; about 5.5% is in the top ten. Germline lookup yields CDR1 SGHTA and CDR2 FQGTGA. The V and J ends lost 5 bases and 4 bases respectively, with 17 bases between them. This CDR3 has 16 amino acids. Sequencing input: peripheral blood. The sequence was collected from a woman aged 80 or over with active or convalescent COVID-19. The rearrangement uses TRBV7-3 and TRBJ2-2, with D maybe TRBD2 (5 bases). The CDR3 coding sequence is TGTGCCAGCAGCGCCTATAGCGCCGGCACCACCGGGGAGCTGTTTTTT. Residues: CASSAYSAGTTGELFF.